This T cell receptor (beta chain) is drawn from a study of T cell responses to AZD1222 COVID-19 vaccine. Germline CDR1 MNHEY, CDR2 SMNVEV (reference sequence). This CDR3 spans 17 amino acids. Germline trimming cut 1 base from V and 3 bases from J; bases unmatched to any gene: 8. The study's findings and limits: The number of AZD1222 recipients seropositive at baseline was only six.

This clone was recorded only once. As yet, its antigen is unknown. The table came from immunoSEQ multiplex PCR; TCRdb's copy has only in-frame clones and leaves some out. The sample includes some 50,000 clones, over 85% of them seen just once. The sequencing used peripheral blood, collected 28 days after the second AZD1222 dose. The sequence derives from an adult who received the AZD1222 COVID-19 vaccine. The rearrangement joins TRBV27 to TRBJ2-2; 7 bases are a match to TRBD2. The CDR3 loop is CASSLYGGEGYTGELFF. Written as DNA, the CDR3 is TGTGCCAGCAGTTTATATGGCGGGGAGGGATACACCGGGGAGCTGTTTTTT.